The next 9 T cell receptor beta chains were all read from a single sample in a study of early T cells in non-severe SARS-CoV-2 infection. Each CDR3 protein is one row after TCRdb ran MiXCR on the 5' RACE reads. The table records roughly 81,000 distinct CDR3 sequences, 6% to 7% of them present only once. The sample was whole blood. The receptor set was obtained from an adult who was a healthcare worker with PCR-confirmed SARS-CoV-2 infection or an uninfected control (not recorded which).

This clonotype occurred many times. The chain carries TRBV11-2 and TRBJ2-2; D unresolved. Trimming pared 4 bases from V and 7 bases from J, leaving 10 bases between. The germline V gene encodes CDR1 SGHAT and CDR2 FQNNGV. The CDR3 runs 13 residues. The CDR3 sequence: CASSSLRLGELFF. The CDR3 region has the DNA TGTGCCAGCAGCTCCCTCCGGCTCGGGGAGCTGTTTTTT.

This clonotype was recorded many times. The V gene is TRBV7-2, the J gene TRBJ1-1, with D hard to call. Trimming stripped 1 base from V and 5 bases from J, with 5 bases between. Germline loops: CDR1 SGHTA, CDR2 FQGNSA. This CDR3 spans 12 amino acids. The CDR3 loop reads CASSLVRTEAFF. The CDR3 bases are TGTGCCAGCAGCTTAGTGAGGACTGAAGCTTTCTTT.

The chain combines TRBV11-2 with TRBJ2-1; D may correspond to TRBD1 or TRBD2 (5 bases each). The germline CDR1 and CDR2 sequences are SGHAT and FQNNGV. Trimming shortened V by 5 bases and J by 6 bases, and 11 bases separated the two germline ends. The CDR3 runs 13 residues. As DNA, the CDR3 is TGTGCCAGCAGCCGGGGACCCTTCAATGAGCAGTTCTTC. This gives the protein CASSRGPFNEQFF.

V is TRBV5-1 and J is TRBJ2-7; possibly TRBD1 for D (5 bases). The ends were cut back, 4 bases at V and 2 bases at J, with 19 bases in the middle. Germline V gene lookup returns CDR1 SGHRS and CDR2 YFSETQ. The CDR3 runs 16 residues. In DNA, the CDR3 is TGCGCCAGCAGCCCCCCCAAGGGGAAAGGGACCTACGAGCAGTACTTC. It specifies CASSPPKGKGTYEQYF.

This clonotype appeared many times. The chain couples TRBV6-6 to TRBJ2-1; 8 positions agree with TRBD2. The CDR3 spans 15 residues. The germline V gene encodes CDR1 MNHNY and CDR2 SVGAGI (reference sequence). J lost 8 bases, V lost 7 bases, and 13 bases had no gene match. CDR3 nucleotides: TGTGCCAGCACCCCCTCGCGGGGGGCTGGGTATGAGCAGTTCTTC. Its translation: CASTPSRGAGYEQFF.

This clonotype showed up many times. CDR3 residues: CASSPGQTGANVLTF. DNA for the CDR3: TGTGCCAGTAGTCCGGGACAGACTGGGGCCAACGTCCTGACTTTC. The chain uses TRBV19 and TRBJ2-6, with TRBD1 matching 7 bases. V trimming: 5 bases; J trimming: 2 bases; junction bases outside the gene matches: 3. The CDR3 consists of 15 residues. Germline V gene data show CDR1 as LNHDA and CDR2 as SQIVND (reference sequence).

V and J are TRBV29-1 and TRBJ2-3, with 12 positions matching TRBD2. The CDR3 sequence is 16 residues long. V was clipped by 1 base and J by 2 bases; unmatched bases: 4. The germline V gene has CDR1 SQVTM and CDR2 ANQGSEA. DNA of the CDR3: TGCAGCGTTGAAGCGACTAGCGGGAGTCCCACAGATACGCAGTATTTT. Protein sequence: CSVEATSGSPTDTQYF.

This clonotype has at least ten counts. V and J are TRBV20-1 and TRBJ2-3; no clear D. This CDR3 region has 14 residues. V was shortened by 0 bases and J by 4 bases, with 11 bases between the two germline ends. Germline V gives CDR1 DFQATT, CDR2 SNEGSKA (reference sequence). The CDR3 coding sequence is TGCAGTGCTAGAGACCCAAACGGCCCAGATACGCAGTATTTT. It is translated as CSARDPNGPDTQYF.

The CDR3 sequence is CASSPGQGREKLFF. Here the CDR3 DNA reads TGTGCCAGCAGCCCCGGACAGGGCCGAGAAAAACTGTTTTTT. The chain is built from TRBV7-2 and TRBJ1-4, with 8 bases fitting TRBD1. There are 14 residues in the CDR3. The germline CDR1 and CDR2 sequences are SGHTA and FQGNSA. Germline trimming cut 5 bases from V and 8 bases from J; bases unmatched to any gene: 7.